This TCR beta chain appears in the sequencing data of a study of Ad26.COV2.S vaccination and SARS-CoV-2 variants. Noted treatment: some 19 received Ad26.COV2.S at low or high dose, single or two shots; 5 received placebo; per-sample allocation not given. Following the first vaccine or placebo injection, samples were taken on day 63. The V gene lost 5 bases and the J gene lost 8 bases, with 19 bases spanning the gap. The CDR3 has 15 amino acids. In germline, CDR1 is MNHEY, CDR2 SVGEGT. Only in-frame clones appear in the TCRdb table, and some are missing; sequencing was by immunoSEQ multiplex PCR. The data show around 300,000 clones, about 90% seen once.

The receptor's source is a person aged 18 to 59 who received the Ad26.COV2.S COVID-19 vaccine or a placebo. V is TRBV6-2 or TRBV6-3 and J is TRBJ2-1; weak D call: TRBD2 (6 bases). Specimen: peripheral blood, collected in a trial of Ad26.COV2.S vaccine versus placebo. CDR3 nucleotides: TGTGCCAGCAGTACGGAGGCGGGAATAACCGATGAGCAGTTCTTC. Translated: CASSTEAGITDEQFF.